This T cell receptor beta chain was sequenced in a study of T-cell memory formation after mild COVID-19. CDR3 length equals 14 residues. Trimming took 8 bases from V and 8 from J; bases not matched to a gene: 9. Germline V gives CDR1 MNHEY, CDR2 SMNVEV (reference sequence). Study-wide points: The study found balanced CD4/CD8 in clones contracting day 15 to 85 and a CD4+ lean in later expanders.

TCRdb called the 5' RACE reads again in MiXCR, with one record for every CDR3 protein. The profile shows about 110,000 distinct CDR3 sequences, about an eighth of them singletons. Comment on this clonotype: Its specificity is not known.

The chain couples TRBV27 to TRBJ1-2, with 12 bases matching TRBD1. This TCR came from an adult woman who had mild COVID-19 (a few samples of this study predate the infection). Cell type and time point are not known. Sequencing was carried out using PBMCs or a T cell subset sorted from them (not recorded which). The CDR3 bases are TGTGCCAGCGGGCCGGGACAGGGGGCGGGCGGCTACACCTTC. The encoded protein is CASGPGQGAGGYTF.